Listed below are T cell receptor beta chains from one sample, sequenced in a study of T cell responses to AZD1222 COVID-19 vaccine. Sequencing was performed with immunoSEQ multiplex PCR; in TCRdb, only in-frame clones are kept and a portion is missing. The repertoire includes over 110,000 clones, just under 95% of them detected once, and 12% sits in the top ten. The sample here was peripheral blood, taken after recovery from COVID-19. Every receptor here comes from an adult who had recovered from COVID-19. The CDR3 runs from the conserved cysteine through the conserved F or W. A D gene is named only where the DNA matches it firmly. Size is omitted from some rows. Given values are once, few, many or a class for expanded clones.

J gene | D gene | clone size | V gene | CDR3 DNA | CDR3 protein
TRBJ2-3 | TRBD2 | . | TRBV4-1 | TGCGCCAGCAGCCTCGGACTAGACACAGATACGCAGTATTTT | CASSLGLDTDTQYF
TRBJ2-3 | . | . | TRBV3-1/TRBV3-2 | TGTGCCAGCAGCCAAGTGGGAAACACAGATACGCAGTATTTT | CASSQVGNTDTQYF
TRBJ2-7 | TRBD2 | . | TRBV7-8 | TGTGCCAGCAGCCTAAGGACTAGCGGGAGGAAGTCTCTCTACGAGCAGTACTTC | CASSLRTSGRKSLYEQYF
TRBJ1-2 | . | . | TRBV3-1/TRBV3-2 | TGTGCCAGCAGCCAAAGGGTTGGCTATGGCTACACCTTC | CASSQRVGYGYTF
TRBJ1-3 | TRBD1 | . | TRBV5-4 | TGTGCCAGCAGCTCCGGACAGGGGGCCTTTGGAAACACCATATATTTT | CASSSGQGAFGNTIYF
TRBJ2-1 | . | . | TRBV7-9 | TGTGCCAGCAGCTTACCCCAGGTCTATGAGCAGTTCTTC | CASSLPQVYEQFF
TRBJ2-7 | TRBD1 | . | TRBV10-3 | TGTGCCATCAGTCTACAGGGGGCGGGTTACGAGCAGTACTTC | CAISLQGAGYEQYF
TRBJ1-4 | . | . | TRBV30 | TGTGCCTGGAGAAAGTCAGTAAATGAAAAACTGTTTTTT | CAWRKSVNEKLFF
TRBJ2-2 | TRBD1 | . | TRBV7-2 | TGTGCCAGCAGCTCGGGACAGGCCTACACCGGGGAGCTGTTTTTT | CASSSGQAYTGELFF
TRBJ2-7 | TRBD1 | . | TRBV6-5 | TGTGCCAGCAGATTCGACAGGGGCTTTGACGAGCAGTACTTC | CASRFDRGFDEQYF
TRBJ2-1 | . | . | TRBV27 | TGTGCCAGCAGTTTGCTCGGGTCCCCCAATGAGCAGTTCTTC | CASSLLGSPNEQFF
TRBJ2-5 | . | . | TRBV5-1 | TGCGCCAGCAGCTTGGACGAGATCCAGTACTTC | CASSLDEIQYF
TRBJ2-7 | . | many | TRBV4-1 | TGCGCCAGCAGCCATGAGGGGCAGTACTTC | CASSHEGQYF
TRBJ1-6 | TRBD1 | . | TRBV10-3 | TGTGCCATCAGTCAGAGGGGGCCGATGGGTTCACCCCTCCACTTT | CAISQRGPMGSPLHF
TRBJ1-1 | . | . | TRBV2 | TGTGCCAGCAGTGGATCCAGGGGTGGCACTGAAGCTTTCTTT | CASSGSRGGTEAFF
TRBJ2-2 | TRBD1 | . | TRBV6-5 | TGTGCCAGCAGTTCCGGACAGGGGACGACCGGGGAGCTGTTTTTT | CASSSGQGTTGELFF
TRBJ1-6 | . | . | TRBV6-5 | TGTGCCAGCAGTTACTGCGACAGATTTTATTCACCCCTCCACTTT | CASSYCDRFYSPLHF